The text below deals with one T cell receptor beta chain. This sample was taken from a study of blood T cell repertoires in COVID-19. Turning to the study itself: Samples taken during acute and convalescent COVID-19 were collected in the United States, Italy and Spain. The cDNA or gDNA used as material had been derived from T cells, B-cell-depleted T cells, or PBMCs.

Under the authors' procedure: Estimation of nucleated cell counts was performed using reference gene primer amplification. Method: immunoSEQ multiplex PCR; TCRdb's copy keeps in-frame clones and lacks some. V, J and clone size derive from that table, while D and trimming were established from the DNA sequence. The profile covers about 45,000 clones, with roughly 88% appearing a single time and 30% to 35% taken by the ten largest. CDR1 and CDR2 from the germline V gene are GTSNPN and SVGIG (reference sequence). The V gene end was trimmed by 8 bases and the J gene end by 4 bases; junction bases not matched to a gene: 7. This CDR3 region has 13 residues.

What was sequenced was peripheral blood. The receptor was isolated from a woman of 80 years or more with acute or convalescent COVID-19. The V gene is TRBV30, the J gene TRBJ1-3, with 8 positions matching TRBD1. CDR3 bases: TGTGCCGCATACACAGGGGGAGGAAACACCATATATTTT. Translating it yields CAAYTGGGNTIYF. The complete variable domain, with remaining parts taken from reference TRBV30 and TRBJ1-3, reads SQTIHQWPATLVQPVGSPLSLECTVEGTSNPNLYWYRQAAGRGLQLLFYSVGIGQISSEVPQNLSASRPQDRQFILSSKKLLLSDSGFYLCAAYTGGGNTIYFGEGSWLTVV.